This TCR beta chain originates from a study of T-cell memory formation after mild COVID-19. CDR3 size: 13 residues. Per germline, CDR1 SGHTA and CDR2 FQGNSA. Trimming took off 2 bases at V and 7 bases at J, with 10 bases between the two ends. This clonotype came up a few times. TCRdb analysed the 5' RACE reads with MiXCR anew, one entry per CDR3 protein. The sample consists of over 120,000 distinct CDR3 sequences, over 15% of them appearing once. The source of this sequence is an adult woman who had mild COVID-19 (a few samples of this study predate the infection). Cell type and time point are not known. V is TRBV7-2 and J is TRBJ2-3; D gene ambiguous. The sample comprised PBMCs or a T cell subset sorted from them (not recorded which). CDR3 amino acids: CASSLRSANTQYF. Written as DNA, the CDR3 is TGTGCCAGCAGCTTAAGATCTGCGAATACGCAGTATTTT.